This T cell receptor (beta chain) was retrieved from a study of blood T cell repertoires in COVID-19. Overall study: Acute and convalescent COVID-19 specimens originated in the United States, Italy and Spain.

CDR3 length: 18 amino acids. Trimming took 1 base from V and 0 from J; bases not matched to a gene: 12. CDR1 is SGDLS, CDR2 YYNGEE, per germline. Per the authors' pipeline: Counts of nucleated cells, estimated from reference gene primer amplification, were obtained. Clones were read by immunoSEQ multiplex PCR, and TCRdb kept only the in-frame ones, dropping some. V, J and clone size are taken as reported in that table, and D and trimming were inferred from the DNA itself. This table has approximately 180,000 clones, 70% to 90% appearing once. The chain links TRBV9 to TRBJ2-7; TRBD1 matches 8 bases. Sequencing was performed on peripheral blood. This clonotype was sampled from a man aged 55 to 70 with acute or convalescent COVID-19. CDR3 sequence: CASSVYTLGDRSSYEQYF. Written as DNA, the CDR3 is TGTGCCAGCAGCGTATACACTCTTGGGGACAGGAGCTCCTACGAGCAGTACTTC.